This T cell receptor beta chain was captured in a study of blood T cell repertoires in COVID-19. Study-level information: Material from acute and convalescent COVID-19 was sourced from the United States, Italy and Spain. Sample material is recorded as cDNA or gDNA derived from T cells, B-cell-depleted T cells, or PBMCs.

In the authors' methods: Estimates of nucleated cell counts were drawn from the amplification of reference gene primers. Using immunoSEQ multiplex PCR, the repertoire was profiled, and TCRdb retains in-frame clones only, with some absent. That table is the source of V, J and clone size, and D and trimming were worked out from the DNA. The table lists 250,000 to 300,000 clones, 85% of them singletons. The CDR3 is 13 residues long. The germline gives CDR1 LGHDT, CDR2 YNNKEL (reference sequence). Trimming removed 0 bases at V and 5 bases at J, with 5 bases between. The specimen sequenced was peripheral blood. This receptor was obtained from a man in his fifties with active or convalescent COVID-19. The rearrangement joins TRBV3-1 (or the pseudogene TRBV3-2) to TRBJ1-5, with D unresolved. The CDR3 region has the DNA TGTGCCAGCAGCCAAGATGCGGATCAGCCCCAGCATTTT. Translated, it gives CASSQDADQPQHF.